This TCR beta chain was sequenced in a study of OX40 agonist ivuxolimab in advanced cancers. Background on the study: A mean age of approximately 64 years, range roughly 23 to 79, was recorded, and 82.7% were male.

Method: immunoSEQ multiplex PCR; TCRdb's copy keeps in-frame clones and lacks some. The sample holds tens of thousands of clones; about 91% are singletons and the top ten take approximately 2.5%. Findings and caveats of the study: At 0.1 to 3.0 mg/kg and by week 6, clonal expansion occurred in CD4+ and CD8+ blood T cells.

Germline V gives CDR1 MDHEN, CDR2 SYDVKM. The CDR3 contains 17 residues. Trimming at V came to 7 bases and at J to 1 base, leaving 13 bases not matched to a gene. In regard to this clone: Its antigen is undetermined.

This TCR was recovered from an adult with an advanced solid tumor such as melanoma, head and neck, liver or kidney cancer. The specimen was CD4+ or CD8+ T cells sorted from blood, collected in a trial of the OX40 agonist ivuxolimab. V is TRBV28 and J is TRBJ2-7, with 10 bases that match TRBD2. The CDR3 loop reads CASTTPFLAGASYEQYF. The CDR3 DNA is TGTGCCAGCACCACCCCATTTCTAGCGGGAGCATCCTACGAGCAGTACTTC.